This T cell receptor (beta chain) derives from a study of shared clonotypes between healthy human individuals. Study-level background: CD4 naive and CD4 memory each took three plates per donor, while CD8 naive took two and CD8 memory one.

As to this clone: Its antigen is not identified. Relative to the germline gene, one junction end is altered; a read error may explain this.

Broader study findings: In this cohort, only blood was sampled, and tissue repertoires likely differ.

The CDR3 loop spans 14 amino acids. CDR1 is SQVTM, CDR2 ANQGSEA, per germline. Data came from immunoSEQ multiplex PCR; TCRdb stores just in-frame clones and leaves some out. Of just over 2,000,000 clones in the sample, approximately 95% were seen once. The V and J genes are TRBV29-1 and TRBJ2-1; 10 bases are a match to TRBD1. The sequence was obtained from a man aged 18 to 29 in good health. The sequenced sample consisted of naive CD4+ T cells sorted from blood. Regarding subset: CD45RA+ positively selected. This CDR3 is CSLEPGTGAGEQFF. Here the CDR3 DNA reads TGCAGCCTTGAGCCCGGGACAGGGGCGGGTGAGCAGTTCTTC.